One sample yielded the 19 T cell receptor beta chains listed below, sequenced in a study of neurological immune-mediated disorders. From the 5' RACE reads, TCRdb called clonotypes with MiXCR, one entry per CDR3 protein. Of tens of thousands of distinct CDR3 sequences in the sample, around 4% were seen once. The material sequenced was PBMCs. The receptors stem from a man aged 55 to 70 with multiple sclerosis.

This clonotype was observed at least ten times. V gene TRBV7-2 combines with J gene TRBJ2-3; D unresolved. The CDR3 totals 12 residues. Germline V lookup: CDR1 SGHTA, CDR2 FQGNSA. Trimming took off 5 bases at V and 2 bases at J, with 5 bases between the two ends. In DNA, the CDR3 is TGTGCCAGCAGCCTTTACACAGATACGCAGTATTTT. The encoded protein is CASSLYTDTQYF. Full variable domain (outside the CDR3, taken from reference TRBV7-2 and TRBJ2-3): GAGVSQSPSNKVTEKGKDVELRCDPISGHTALYWYRQSLGQGLEFLIYFQGNSAPDKSGLPSDRFSAERTGGSVSTLTIQRTQQEDSAVYLCASSLYTDTQYFGPGTRLTVL.

This clonotype was picked up many times. The V gene is TRBV5-1, the J gene TRBJ1-4; D unclear. This CDR3 has 15 residues. CDR1 is SGHRS and CDR2 is YFSETQ in the germline V gene. V lost 0 bases to trimming and J lost 6 bases, with 12 bases between them. CDR3 nucleotides: TGCGCCAGCAGCTTGGATGCTGGGGTGGATGAAAAACTGTTTTTT. It encodes CASSLDAGVDEKLFF.

Many counts were recorded for this clonotype. The chain combines TRBV5-6 with TRBJ1-1; D not resolved. Germline loops: CDR1 SGHDT, CDR2 YYEEEE. V was clipped by 1 base and J by 3 bases, with 4 bases between them. The CDR3 is made up of 12 amino acids. As DNA, the CDR3 is TGTGCCAGCAGCTTGAGGGACACTGAAGCTTTCTTT. It codes for CASSLRDTEAFF.

This clonotype appeared many times. CDR3 protein: CASSQRQGSEKLFF. The CDR3 coding sequence is TGTGCCAGCAGCCAAAGGCAGGGTAGTGAAAAACTGTTTTTT. The V gene is TRBV7-9, the J gene TRBJ1-4; the D gene is possibly TRBD1 (5 bases). CDR1 and CDR2 (germline): SEHNR, FQNEAQ (reference sequence). Trimming shortened V by 5 bases and J by 7 bases, and 14 bases separated the two germline ends. This CDR3 contains 14 residues.

This clonotype was recorded at least ten times. The gene calls are TRBV6-1 and TRBJ2-7; D not certain. Trimming left V 2 bases short and J 3 bases short, with 5 bases between. The CDR3 is made up of 12 amino acids. The germline V gene encodes CDR1 MNHNS and CDR2 SASEGT. CDR3 in amino acids: CASSESNYEQYF. DNA for the CDR3: TGTGCCAGCAGTGAATCCAACTACGAGCAGTACTTC.

In its sample, this clonotype was seen many times. The rearrangement links TRBV20-1 to TRBJ2-7; D gene uncertain. Trimming pared 4 bases from V and 1 base from J, leaving 20 bases between. Germline CDR1 reads DFQATT; CDR2 reads SNEGSKA (reference sequence). The CDR3 covers 16 residues. The CDR3 bases are TGCAGTGCTATTGGAGTGCTAAATGTGCTGTCCTACGAGCAGTACTTC. It yields the protein CSAIGVLNVLSYEQYF.

In this sample, this clonotype turned up many times. CDR3 sequence reads: CASSDKGRSWADTQYF. In DNA form, the CDR3 reads TGTGCCAGCAGCGATAAGGGACGCTCGTGGGCAGATACGCAGTATTTT. The chain is built from TRBV7-9 and TRBJ2-3, with D possibly called TRBD1 or TRBD2 (5 bases each). Per germline, CDR1 SEHNR and CDR2 FQNEAQ (reference sequence). The CDR3 loop spans 16 amino acids. Trimming took off 5 bases at V and 4 bases at J, with 19 bases between the two ends.

The table lists this clonotype with many counts. This chain uses TRBV20-1 with TRBJ2-7; the match to TRBD2 covers 8 bases. Germline values: CDR1 DFQATT, CDR2 SNEGSKA (reference sequence). CDR3 length equals 14 residues. Trimming at V came to 4 bases and at J to 0 bases, leaving 5 bases not matched to a gene. DNA of the CDR3: TGCAGTGCTACCTTAGCGGGACTCTCCTACGAGCAGTACTTC. As protein: CSATLAGLSYEQYF.

This clonotype occurred many times. This rearrangement joins TRBV18 to TRBJ1-6; tentative D call: TRBD1 (5 bases). Trimming took off 6 bases at V and 7 bases at J, with 19 bases between the two ends. The CDR3 length is 16 residues. CDR1 is KGHSH and CDR2 is LQKENI in the germline V gene. The CDR3 region is CASSRNKTEGNSPLHF. The CDR3, as DNA: TGTGCCAGCTCCCGCAATAAGACCGAGGGGAATTCACCCCTCCACTTT.

This clonotype occurred many times. The V call is TRBV20-1, the J call TRBJ1-4; 9 positions agree with TRBD1. Trimming took 6 bases from V and 8 from J; bases not matched to a gene: 19. The CDR3 is made up of 17 amino acids. Germline CDR1 and CDR2: DFQATT and SNEGSKA (reference sequence). This chain's CDR3 is CSARDRVRETPFEKLFF. The CDR3 bases are TGCAGTGCGCGGGACAGGGTGAGAGAAACCCCGTTCGAAAAACTGTTTTTT.

The sample holds many counts of this clonotype. This chain connects TRBV15 to TRBJ2-1; the match to TRBD1 covers 7 bases. The length of the CDR3 is 16 residues. J was trimmed by 6 bases and V by 3 bases; bases with no gene match: 11. Germline V gene lookup returns CDR1 LNHNV and CDR2 YYDKDF (reference sequence). The CDR3 here is CATSSPSDRRVNEQFF. CDR3 nucleotides: TGTGCCACCAGCAGCCCGTCGGACAGGCGGGTCAATGAGCAGTTCTTC.

In this sample, this clonotype turned up many times. The chain links TRBV20-1 to TRBJ2-5, with D possibly being TRBD2 (5 bases). Germline assignment: CDR1 DFQATT and CDR2 SNEGSKA (reference sequence). The CDR3 length is 12 residues. The V end was cut by 5 bases, the J end by 4 bases, with 11 bases between. The CDR3 sequence: CSAPPAGETQYF. The DNA of the CDR3 is TGCAGTGCTCCTCCCGCGGGAGAGACCCAGTACTTC.

This clonotype was seen repeatedly, ten times or more. The chain couples TRBV20-1 to TRBJ2-1; TRBD2 agrees at 14 bases. The CDR3 covers 15 residues. The V gene end was trimmed by 6 bases and the J gene end by 8 bases; junction bases not matched to a gene: 9. Germline values: CDR1 DFQATT, CDR2 SNEGSKA (reference sequence). The CDR3 DNA is TGCAGTGCAAGTAGGGAGGGACTAGCGGGAGATGAGCAGTTCTTC. It is translated as CSASREGLAGDEQFF.

The J gene is TRBJ2-7, the V gene TRBV20-1; the D gene is possibly TRBD2 (5 bases). The germline V and J ends were trimmed by 3 bases and 6 bases, with 15 bases remaining between them. The CDR3 consists of 13 residues. CDR1 and CDR2 from the germline V gene are DFQATT and SNEGSKA (reference sequence). The CDR3 DNA is TGCAGTGCTAGGGACTCCCAGTTCCGCGAGCAGTACTTC. Translation: CSARDSQFREQYF.

The table lists this clonotype with many counts. J is TRBJ2-5 and V is TRBV12-3 or TRBV12-4; D unresolved. The CDR3 is 14 residues long. V gave up 0 bases and J gave up 5 bases, with 10 bases separating them. CDR3 bases: TGTGCCAGCAGTTTAGCTAGTAGTATTGAGACCCAGTACTTC. Its protein product is CASSLASSIETQYF.

This clonotype was seen ten or more times. This chain links TRBV27 with TRBJ2-7; the D gene is possibly TRBD2 (6 bases). CDR1 and CDR2 (germline): MNHEY, SMNVEV (reference sequence). The CDR3 extends over 15 amino acids. V was trimmed by 6 bases and J by 5 bases, leaving 20 bases between them. The CDR3 here is CASSNDVSGLDEQYF. The CDR3 region has the DNA TGTGCCAGCAGCAATGACGTTAGCGGCCTAGACGAGCAGTACTTC.

This clonotype was detected many times. The chain couples TRBV20-1 to TRBJ1-2; D is possibly TRBD1 (6 bases). Germline V gives CDR1 DFQATT, CDR2 SNEGSKA (reference sequence). The CDR3 totals 13 residues. The V and J ends lost 1 base and 10 bases respectively, with 16 bases between them. The CDR3 nucleotides are TGCAGTGCTAGAGCACGCGGGGGCGGTGCCTACACCTTC. It codes for CSARARGGGAYTF.

This clonotype has at least ten counts. The J gene is TRBJ1-5, the V gene TRBV29-1; no definite D call. From germline, CDR1 is SQVTM and CDR2 ANQGSEA. The CDR3 covers 13 residues. Trimming cost V 3 bases and J 6 bases, with 12 bases left between them. In DNA, the CDR3 is TGCAGCGTTGATTTGAGAGGCCGTCAGCCCCAGCATTTT. As protein: CSVDLRGRQPQHF.

This clonotype occurred many times. J is TRBJ2-1 and V is TRBV24-1; TRBD1 might be the D (6 bases). This CDR3 region has 14 residues. CDR1 and CDR2 (germline): KGHDR, SFDVKD. Trimming removed 5 bases at V and 7 bases at J, with 14 bases between. CDR3 sequence: CATSVAGDENEQFF. In nucleotides, the CDR3 is TGTGCCACCAGTGTTGCAGGGGACGAAAATGAGCAGTTCTTC.